This T cell receptor (beta chain) derives from a study of shared clonotypes between healthy human individuals. Study as a whole: Ranging from 18 to 49 in age, donors were two women and a few men.

This CDR3 is built from 12 residues. The trim removed 8 bases at V and 4 bases at J, leaving 2 bases unmatched. Looked up from germline, CDR1 is MDHEN and CDR2 is SYDVKM. With regard to this clone: What it binds is unknown.

Overall study results and limits: Clonotypes shared by all four donors outscored non-shared clonotypes in generation probability. The sharing of roughly 5% of naive CD4 clonotypes was seen across a handful of donors.

The DNA input per sorted-subset replicate PCR was about 220 ng, corresponding to roughly 30,000 T cell genomes. The data were produced by immunoSEQ multiplex PCR, yet TCRdb's version contains in-frame clones alone and is incomplete. The sample carries around 1.5 million clones, 95% to 99% recorded once. Sequenced input: naive CD4+ T cells sorted from blood. Subset indicated: CD45RA+ positively selected. This TCR was recovered from a young man in good health. The chain has TRBV28 and TRBJ1-2, with 9 positions matching TRBD1. The CDR3, as DNA: TGTGCCAGCGGGACAGGGTCCTATGGCTACACCTTC. It is translated as CASGTGSYGYTF.